The clone carrying this T cell receptor (beta chain) was recorded a few times. Antigen specificity is unknown. TCRdb re-called the 5' RACE reads through MiXCR, storing one row per CDR3 protein. The table has 500,000 or so distinct CDR3 sequences, roughly an eighth seen once; the top ten hold more than 0.8%. This entry is derived from a study of identical twins. Study-wide findings and caveats: A cross-sectional statistical analysis, not follow-up of the same donors, supported the conclusions.

This same sample was also taken into another study, of yellow fever vaccine responses in identical twins.

The sample was CD4+ T cells sorted from blood. This TCR derives from a woman aged 18-29 years in good health.

The DNA for the CDR3 is TGTGCCAGCAGCTTGATTAAGGGGGCAAGCGGGGAGCTGTTTTTT. It is translated as CASSLIKGASGELFF. The chain employs TRBV5-6 and TRBJ2-2; 7 positions agree with TRBD1. The CDR3 loop spans 15 amino acids. The germline gives CDR1 SGHDT, CDR2 YYEEEE. V was clipped by 1 base and J by 7 bases; unmatched bases: 7.